This TCR beta chain emerged from a study of human T cells and chemical hapten exposure. Study findings and constraints: Donors had alopecia, so their immune response may differ from healthy people's. A positive correlation with patch test score was found for PT1 expanded TCR counts.

This clonotype was found many times. Its antigen is not identified. Separate cDNA molecules received unique molecular identifiers, which the library attached to them. From the RACE reads, TCRdb called clonotypes with MiXCR, one entry per CDR3 protein. The table records about 350,000 distinct CDR3 sequences, over 5% of them present only once. The time point denotes: pre-sensitization, week 0. As for treatment: therapeutic diphenylcyclopropenone sensitization with weekly scalp DPC. Unseparated into fractions, whole blood served as the source from which total RNA was extracted. Germline V gene sequence: CDR1 KGHSY, CDR2 FQNENV. The CDR3 has 15 amino acids. Trimming took off 1 base at V and 9 bases at J, with 13 bases between the two ends.

Sequences were derived from whole blood, sampled in connection with sensitization to the hapten diphenylcyclopropenone (DPC). The receptor was isolated from a woman aged 18-29 years with alopecia areata. Some clones in this sample may be carry-over from other donors' samples. V usage is TRBV16 and J usage is TRBJ1-6, with unresolved D. The CDR3 reads CASSQLPKAGSPLHF. The CDR3 DNA sequence: TGTGCCAGCAGCCAATTGCCCAAAGCTGGTTCACCCCTCCACTTT.